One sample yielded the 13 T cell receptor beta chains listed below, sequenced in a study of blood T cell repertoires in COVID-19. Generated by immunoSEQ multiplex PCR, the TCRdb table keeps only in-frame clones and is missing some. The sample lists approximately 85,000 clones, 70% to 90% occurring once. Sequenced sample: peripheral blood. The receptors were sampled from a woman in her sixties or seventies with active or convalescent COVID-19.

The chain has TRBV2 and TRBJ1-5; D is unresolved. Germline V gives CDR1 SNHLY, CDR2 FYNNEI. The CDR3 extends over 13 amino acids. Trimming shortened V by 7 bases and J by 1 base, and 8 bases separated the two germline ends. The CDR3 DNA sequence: TGTGCCAGCAACCGGGAAAGCAATCAGCCCCAGCATTTT. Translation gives CASNRESNQPQHF.

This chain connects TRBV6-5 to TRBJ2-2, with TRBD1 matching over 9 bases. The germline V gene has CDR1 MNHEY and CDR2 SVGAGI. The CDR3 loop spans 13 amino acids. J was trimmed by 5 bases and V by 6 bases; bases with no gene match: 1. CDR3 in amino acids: CASRDRGTGELFF. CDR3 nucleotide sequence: TGTGCCAGCAGGGACAGGGGAACCGGGGAGCTGTTTTTT.

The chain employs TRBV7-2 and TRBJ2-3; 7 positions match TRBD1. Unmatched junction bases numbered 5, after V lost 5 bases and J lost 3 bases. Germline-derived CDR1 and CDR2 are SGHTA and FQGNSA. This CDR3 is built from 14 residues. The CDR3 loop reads CASSLTGVTDTQYF. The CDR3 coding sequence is TGTGCCAGCAGCCTAACAGGGGTGACAGATACGCAGTATTTT. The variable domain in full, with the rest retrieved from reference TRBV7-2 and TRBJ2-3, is GAGVSQSPSNKVTEKGKDVELRCDPISGHTALYWYRQSLGQGLEFLIYFQGNSAPDKSGLPSDRFSAERTGGSVSTLTIQRTQQEDSAVYLCASSLTGVTDTQYFGPGTRLTVL.

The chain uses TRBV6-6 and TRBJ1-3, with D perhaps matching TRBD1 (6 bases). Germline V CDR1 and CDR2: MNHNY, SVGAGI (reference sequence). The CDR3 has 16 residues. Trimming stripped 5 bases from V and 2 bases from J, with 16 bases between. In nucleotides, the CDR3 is TGTGCCAGCAGTGGGTGGACAGTAGGAGCTGGAAACACCATATATTTT. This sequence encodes CASSGWTVGAGNTIYF.

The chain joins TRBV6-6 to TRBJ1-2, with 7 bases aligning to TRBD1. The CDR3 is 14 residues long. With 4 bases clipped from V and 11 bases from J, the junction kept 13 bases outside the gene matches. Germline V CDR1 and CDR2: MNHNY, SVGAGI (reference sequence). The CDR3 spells CASSSPETGWGYTF. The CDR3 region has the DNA TGTGCCAGCAGTTCTCCAGAGACAGGGTGGGGATACACCTTC.

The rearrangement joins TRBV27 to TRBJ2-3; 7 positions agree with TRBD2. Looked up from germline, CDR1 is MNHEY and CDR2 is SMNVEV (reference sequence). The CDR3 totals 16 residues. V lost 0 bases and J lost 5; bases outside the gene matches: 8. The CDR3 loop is CASSLSPRTRLDTQYF. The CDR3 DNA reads TGTGCCAGCAGTTTATCACCCAGGACTAGACTAGATACGCAGTATTTT.

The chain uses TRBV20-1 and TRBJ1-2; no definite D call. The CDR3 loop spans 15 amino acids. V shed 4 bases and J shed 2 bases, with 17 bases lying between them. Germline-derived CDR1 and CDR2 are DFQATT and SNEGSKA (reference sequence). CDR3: CSANDLRNPNYGYTF. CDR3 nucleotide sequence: TGCAGTGCTAATGATCTTAGAAACCCAAACTATGGCTACACCTTC.

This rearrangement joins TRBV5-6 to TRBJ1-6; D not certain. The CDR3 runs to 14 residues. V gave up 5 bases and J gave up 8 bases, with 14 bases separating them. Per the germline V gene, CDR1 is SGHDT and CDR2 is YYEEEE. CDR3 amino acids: CASRFGRGHSPLHF. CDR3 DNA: TGTGCCAGCAGATTTGGGAGAGGGCATTCACCCCTCCACTTT.

This CDR3 is CASRSGYGYTF. For the CDR3, the DNA is TGTGCCAGTCGAAGCGGCTATGGCTACACCTTC. The rearrangement links TRBV6-5 to TRBJ1-2; D is unclear. CDR3 length equals 11 residues. CDR1 is MNHEY, CDR2 SVGAGI, per germline. Trimming removed 9 bases at V and 4 bases at J, with 9 bases between.

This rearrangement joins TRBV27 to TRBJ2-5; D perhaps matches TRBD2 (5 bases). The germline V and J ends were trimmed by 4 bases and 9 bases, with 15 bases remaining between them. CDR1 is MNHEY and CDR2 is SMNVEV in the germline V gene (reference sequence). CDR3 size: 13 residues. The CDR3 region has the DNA TGTGCCAGCAGTTCGATGAACGAGAGGGCCCAGTACTTC. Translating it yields CASSSMNERAQYF.

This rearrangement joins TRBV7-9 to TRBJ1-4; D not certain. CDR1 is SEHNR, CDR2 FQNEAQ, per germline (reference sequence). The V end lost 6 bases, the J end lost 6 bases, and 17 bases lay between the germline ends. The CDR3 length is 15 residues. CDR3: CASSSPFHRDEKLFF. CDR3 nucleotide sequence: TGTGCCAGCAGTTCCCCATTTCACCGGGATGAAAAACTGTTTTTT.

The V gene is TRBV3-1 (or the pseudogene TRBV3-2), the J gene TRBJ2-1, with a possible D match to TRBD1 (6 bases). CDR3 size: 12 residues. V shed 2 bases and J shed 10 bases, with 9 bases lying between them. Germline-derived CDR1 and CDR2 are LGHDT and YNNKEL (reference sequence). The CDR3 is CASSQNDREQFF. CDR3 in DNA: TGTGCCAGCAGCCAAAATGACAGGGAGCAGTTCTTC.

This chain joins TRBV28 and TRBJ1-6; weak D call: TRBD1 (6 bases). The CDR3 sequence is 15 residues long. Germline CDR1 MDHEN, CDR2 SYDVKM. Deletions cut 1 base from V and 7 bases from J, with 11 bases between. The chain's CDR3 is CASSLSQGPNSPLHF. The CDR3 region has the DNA TGTGCCAGCAGTTTATCACAGGGACCCAATTCACCCCTCCACTTT.